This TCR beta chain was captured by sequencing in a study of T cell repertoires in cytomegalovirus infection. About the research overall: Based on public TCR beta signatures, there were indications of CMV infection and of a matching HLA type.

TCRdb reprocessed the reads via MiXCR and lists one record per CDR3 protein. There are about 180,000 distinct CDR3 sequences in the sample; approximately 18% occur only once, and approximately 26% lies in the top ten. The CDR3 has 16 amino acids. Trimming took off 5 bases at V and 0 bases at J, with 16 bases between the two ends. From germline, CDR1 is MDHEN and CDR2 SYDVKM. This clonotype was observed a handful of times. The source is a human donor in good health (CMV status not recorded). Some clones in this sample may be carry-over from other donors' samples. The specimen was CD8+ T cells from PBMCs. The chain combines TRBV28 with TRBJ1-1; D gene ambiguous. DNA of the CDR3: TGTGCCAGCAGTCCACCCCCTGAATCCTTGAACACTGAAGCTTTCTTT. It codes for CASSPPPESLNTEAFF. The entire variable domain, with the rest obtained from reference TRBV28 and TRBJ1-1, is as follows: DVKVTQSSRYLVKRTGEKVFLECVQDMDHENMFWYRQDPGLGLRLIYFSYDVKMKEKGDIPEGYSVSREKKERFSLILESASTNQTSMYLCASSPPPESLNTEAFFGQGTRLTVV.